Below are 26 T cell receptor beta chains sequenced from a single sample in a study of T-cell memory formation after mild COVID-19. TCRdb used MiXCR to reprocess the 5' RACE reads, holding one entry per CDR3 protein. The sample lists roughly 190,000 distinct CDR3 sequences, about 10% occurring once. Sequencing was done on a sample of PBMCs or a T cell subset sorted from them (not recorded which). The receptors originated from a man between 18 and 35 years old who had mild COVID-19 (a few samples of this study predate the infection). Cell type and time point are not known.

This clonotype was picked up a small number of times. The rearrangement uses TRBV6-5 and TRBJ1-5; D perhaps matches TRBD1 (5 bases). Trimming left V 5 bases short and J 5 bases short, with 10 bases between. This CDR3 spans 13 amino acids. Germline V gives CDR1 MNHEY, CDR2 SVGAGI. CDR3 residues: CASSPDSYQPQHF. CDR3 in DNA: TGTGCCAGCAGTCCAGACAGTTATCAGCCCCAGCATTTT.

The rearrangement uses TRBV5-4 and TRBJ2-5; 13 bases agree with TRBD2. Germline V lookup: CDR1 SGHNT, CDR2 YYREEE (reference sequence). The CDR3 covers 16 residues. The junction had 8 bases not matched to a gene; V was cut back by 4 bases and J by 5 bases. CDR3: CASSRTSGGLGETQYF. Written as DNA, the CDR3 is TGTGCCAGCAGCCGGACTAGCGGGGGATTGGGGGAGACCCAGTACTTC.

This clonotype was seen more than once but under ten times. The CDR3 reads CASKLGGQTYNEQFF. The CDR3 DNA sequence: TGTGCCAGCAAACTCGGGGGGCAGACTTACAATGAGCAGTTCTTC. The chain employs TRBV27 and TRBJ2-1; maybe TRBD2 (7 bases). Germline CDR1 reads MNHEY; CDR2 reads SMNVEV (reference sequence). The CDR3 is 15 residues long. Trimming cost V 7 bases and J 4 bases, with 17 bases left between them.

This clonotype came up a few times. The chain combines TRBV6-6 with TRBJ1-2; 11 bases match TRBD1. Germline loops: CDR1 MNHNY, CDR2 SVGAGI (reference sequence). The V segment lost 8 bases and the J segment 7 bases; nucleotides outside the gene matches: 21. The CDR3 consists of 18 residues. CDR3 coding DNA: TGTGCCAGCCTTAAGCTCCGGGACAGGGGGGGTTTAGTCGGTGGCTACACCTTC. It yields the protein CASLKLRDRGGLVGGYTF.

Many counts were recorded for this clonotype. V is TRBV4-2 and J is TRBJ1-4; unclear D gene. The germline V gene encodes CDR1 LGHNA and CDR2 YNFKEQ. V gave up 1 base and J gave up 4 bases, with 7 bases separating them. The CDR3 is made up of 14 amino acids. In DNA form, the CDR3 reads TGTGCCAGCAGCCAAGGGCAGCTTAATGAAAAACTGTTTTTT. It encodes CASSQGQLNEKLFF.

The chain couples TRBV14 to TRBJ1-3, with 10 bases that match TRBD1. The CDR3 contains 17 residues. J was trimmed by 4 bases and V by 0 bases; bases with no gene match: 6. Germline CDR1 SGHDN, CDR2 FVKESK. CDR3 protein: CASSQDNGTGAGNTIYF. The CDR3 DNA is TGTGCCAGCAGCCAAGATAACGGGACAGGGGCAGGAAACACCATATATTTT.

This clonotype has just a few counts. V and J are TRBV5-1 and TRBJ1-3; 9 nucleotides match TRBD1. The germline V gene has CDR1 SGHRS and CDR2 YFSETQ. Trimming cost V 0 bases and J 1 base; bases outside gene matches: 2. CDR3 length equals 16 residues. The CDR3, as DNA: TGCGCCAGCAGCTTGGCGGGACAGGGTTCTGGAAACACCATATATTTT. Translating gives CASSLAGQGSGNTIYF.

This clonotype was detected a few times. The CDR3 loop is CASSFLAGGAGADEQFF. In DNA form, the CDR3 reads TGCGCCAGCAGCTTCCTAGCGGGGGGAGCTGGAGCCGATGAGCAGTTCTTC. This rearrangement joins TRBV5-1 to TRBJ2-1; 11 nucleotides match TRBD2. Germline CDR1 is SGHRS and CDR2 is YFSETQ. The CDR3 has 17 amino acids. V was clipped by 2 bases and J by 8 bases; unmatched bases: 12.

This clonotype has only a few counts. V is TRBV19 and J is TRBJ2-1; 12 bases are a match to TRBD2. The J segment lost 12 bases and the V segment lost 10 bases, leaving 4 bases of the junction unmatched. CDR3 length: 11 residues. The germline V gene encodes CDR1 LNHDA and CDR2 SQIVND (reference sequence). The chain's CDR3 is CATRLAGAQFF. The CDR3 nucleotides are TGTGCCACGAGACTAGCGGGGGCGCAGTTCTTC.

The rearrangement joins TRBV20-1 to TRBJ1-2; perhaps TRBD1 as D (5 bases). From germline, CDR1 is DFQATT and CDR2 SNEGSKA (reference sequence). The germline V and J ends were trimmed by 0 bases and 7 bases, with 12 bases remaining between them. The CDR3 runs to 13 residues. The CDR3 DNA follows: TGCAGTGCTAGAGATGTAGCGGGGGGTGGCTACACCTTC. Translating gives CSARDVAGGGYTF.

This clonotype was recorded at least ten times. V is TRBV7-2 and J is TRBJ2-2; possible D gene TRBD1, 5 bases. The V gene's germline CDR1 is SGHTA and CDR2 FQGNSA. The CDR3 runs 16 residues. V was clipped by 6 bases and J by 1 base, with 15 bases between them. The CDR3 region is CASRPGGRVNTGELFF. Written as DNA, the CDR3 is TGTGCCAGCAGACCTGGCGGCAGGGTGAACACCGGGGAGCTGTTTTTT.

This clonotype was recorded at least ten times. The CDR3 bases are TGCGCCAGCAGCCAAGCGGGGACAGTCTATGGCTACACCTTC. Translating it yields CASSQAGTVYGYTF. The chain links TRBV4-3 to TRBJ1-2, with 7 bases aligning to TRBD1. V was pared by 1 base and J by 4 bases, with 3 bases of the junction left unmatched. CDR1 and CDR2 from the germline V gene are LGHNA and YSLEER. This CDR3 spans 14 amino acids.

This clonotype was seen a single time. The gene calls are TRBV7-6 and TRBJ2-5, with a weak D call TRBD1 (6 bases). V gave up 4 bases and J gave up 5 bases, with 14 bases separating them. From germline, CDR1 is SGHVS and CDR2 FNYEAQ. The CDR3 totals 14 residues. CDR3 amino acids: CASSSAGTRETQYF. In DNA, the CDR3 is TGTGCCAGCAGCTCTGCCGGGACAAGGGAGACCCAGTACTTC.

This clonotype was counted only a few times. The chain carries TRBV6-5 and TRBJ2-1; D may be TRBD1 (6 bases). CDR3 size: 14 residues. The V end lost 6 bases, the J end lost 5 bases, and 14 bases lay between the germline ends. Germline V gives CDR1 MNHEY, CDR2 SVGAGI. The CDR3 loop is CASRVGTQNNEQFF. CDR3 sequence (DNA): TGTGCCAGCAGAGTAGGGACACAGAACAATGAGCAGTTCTTC.

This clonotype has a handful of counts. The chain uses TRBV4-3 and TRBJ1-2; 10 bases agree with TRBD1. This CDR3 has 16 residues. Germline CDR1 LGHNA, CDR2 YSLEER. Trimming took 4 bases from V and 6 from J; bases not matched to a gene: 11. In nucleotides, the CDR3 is TGCGCCAGCAGCCGTTCCGGGACAGGGGAGAGTAATGGCTACACCTTC. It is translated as CASSRSGTGESNGYTF.

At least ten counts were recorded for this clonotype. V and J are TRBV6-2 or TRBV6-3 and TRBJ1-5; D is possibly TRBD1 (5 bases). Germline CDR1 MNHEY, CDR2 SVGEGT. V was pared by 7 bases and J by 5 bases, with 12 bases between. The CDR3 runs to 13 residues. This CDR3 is CASKRDGDQPQHF. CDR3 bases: TGTGCCAGCAAAAGGGACGGGGATCAGCCCCAGCATTTT.

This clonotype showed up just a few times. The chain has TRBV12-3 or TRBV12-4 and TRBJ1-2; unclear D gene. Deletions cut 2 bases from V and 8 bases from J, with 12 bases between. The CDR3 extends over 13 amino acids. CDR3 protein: CASSLRFSRGYTF. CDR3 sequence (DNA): TGTGCCAGCAGTTTAAGGTTTTCTAGGGGCTACACCTTC.

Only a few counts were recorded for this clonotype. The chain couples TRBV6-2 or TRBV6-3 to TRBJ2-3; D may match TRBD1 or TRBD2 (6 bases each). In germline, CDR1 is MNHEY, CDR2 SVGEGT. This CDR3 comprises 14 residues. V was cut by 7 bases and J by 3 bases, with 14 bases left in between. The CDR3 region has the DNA TGTGCCAGCATCCGAGGGGGGCCTACAGATACGCAGTATTTT. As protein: CASIRGGPTDTQYF.

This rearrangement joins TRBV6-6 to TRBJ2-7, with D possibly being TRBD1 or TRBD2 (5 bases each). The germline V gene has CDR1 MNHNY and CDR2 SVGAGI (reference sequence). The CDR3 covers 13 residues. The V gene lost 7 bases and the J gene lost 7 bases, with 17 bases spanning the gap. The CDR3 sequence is CASKFGTDGEQYV. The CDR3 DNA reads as TGTGCCAGCAAATTCGGGACCGATGGGGAGCAGTACGTC.

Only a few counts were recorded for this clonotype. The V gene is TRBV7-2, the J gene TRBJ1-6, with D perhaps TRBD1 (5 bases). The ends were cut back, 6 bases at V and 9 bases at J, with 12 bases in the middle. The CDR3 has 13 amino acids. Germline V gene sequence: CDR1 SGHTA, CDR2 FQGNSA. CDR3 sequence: CASRSNRFSPLHF. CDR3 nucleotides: TGTGCCAGCAGGTCTAACAGGTTTTCACCCCTCCACTTT.

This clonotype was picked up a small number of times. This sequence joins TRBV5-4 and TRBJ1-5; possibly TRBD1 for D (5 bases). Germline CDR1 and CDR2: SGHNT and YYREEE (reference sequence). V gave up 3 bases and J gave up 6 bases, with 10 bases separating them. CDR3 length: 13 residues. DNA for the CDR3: TGTGCCAGCAGCTGGGGGGTAGGTCAGCCCCAGCATTTT. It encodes CASSWGVGQPQHF.

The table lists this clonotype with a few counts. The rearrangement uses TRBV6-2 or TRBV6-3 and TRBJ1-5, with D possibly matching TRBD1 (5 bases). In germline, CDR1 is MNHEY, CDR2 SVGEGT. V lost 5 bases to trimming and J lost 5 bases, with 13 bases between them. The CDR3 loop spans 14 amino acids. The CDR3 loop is CASSGPQGDQPQHF. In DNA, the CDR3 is TGTGCCAGCAGTGGACCCCAGGGAGATCAGCCCCAGCATTTT.

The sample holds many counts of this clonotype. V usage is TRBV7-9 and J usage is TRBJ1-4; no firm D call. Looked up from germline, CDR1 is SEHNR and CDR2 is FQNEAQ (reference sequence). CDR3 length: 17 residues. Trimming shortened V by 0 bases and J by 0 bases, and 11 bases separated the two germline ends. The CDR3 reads CASSLAHPFATNEKLFF. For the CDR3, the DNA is TGTGCCAGCAGCTTAGCGCACCCTTTTGCAACTAATGAAAAACTGTTTTTT.

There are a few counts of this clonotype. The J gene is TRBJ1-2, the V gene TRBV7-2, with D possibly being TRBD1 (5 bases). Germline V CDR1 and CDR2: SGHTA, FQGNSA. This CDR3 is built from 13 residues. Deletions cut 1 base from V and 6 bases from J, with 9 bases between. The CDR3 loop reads CASSLGSGNGYTF. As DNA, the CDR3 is TGTGCCAGCAGCTTAGGGTCAGGGAATGGCTACACCTTC.

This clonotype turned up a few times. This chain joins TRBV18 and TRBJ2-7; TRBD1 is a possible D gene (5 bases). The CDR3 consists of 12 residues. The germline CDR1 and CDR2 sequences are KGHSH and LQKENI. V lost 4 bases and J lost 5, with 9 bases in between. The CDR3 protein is CASSRSRDEQYV. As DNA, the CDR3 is TGTGCCAGCTCACGGTCCAGGGACGAGCAGTACGTC.

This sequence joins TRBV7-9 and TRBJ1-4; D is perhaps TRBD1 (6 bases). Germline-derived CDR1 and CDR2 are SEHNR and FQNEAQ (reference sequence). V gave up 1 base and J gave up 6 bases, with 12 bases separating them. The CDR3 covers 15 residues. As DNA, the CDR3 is TGTGCCAGCAGCTTAGGGGCAGGGGACTATGAAAAACTGTTTTTT. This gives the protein CASSLGAGDYEKLFF. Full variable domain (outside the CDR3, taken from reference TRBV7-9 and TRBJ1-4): DTGVSQNPRHKITKRGQNVTFRCDPISEHNRLYWYRQTLGQGPEFLTYFQNEAQLEKSRLLSDRFSAERPKGSFSTLEIQRTEQGDSAMYLCASSLGAGDYEKLFFGSGTQLSVL.